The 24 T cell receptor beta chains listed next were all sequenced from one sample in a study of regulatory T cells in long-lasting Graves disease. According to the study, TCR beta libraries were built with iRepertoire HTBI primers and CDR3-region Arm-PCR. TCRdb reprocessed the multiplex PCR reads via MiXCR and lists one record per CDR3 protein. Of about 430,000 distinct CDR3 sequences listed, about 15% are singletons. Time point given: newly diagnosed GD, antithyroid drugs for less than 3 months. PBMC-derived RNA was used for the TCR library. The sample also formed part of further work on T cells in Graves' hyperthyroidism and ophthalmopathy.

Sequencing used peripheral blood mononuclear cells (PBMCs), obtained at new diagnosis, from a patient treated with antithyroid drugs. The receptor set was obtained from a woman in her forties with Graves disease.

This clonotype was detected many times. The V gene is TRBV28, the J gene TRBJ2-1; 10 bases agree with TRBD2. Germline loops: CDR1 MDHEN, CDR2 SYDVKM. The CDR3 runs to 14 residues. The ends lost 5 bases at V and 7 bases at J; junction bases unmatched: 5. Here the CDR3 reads CASSELAGPNEQFF. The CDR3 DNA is TGTGCCAGCAGTGAACTAGCGGGACCTAATGAGCAGTTCTTC.

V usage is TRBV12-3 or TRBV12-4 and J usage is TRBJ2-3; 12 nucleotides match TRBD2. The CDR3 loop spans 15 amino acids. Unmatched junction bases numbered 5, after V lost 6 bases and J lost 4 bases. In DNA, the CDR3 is TGTGCCAGCAGGGGGACTAGCGGGTTAGCAGATACGCAGTATTTT. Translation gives CASRGTSGLADTQYF.

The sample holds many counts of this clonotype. CDR3 protein: CASSRDPTYGYTF. The DNA for the CDR3 is TGTGCCAGCAGTCGGGACCCCACTTATGGCTACACCTTC. V gene TRBV12-3 or TRBV12-4 combines with J gene TRBJ1-2, with a weak D call TRBD1 (5 bases). The V gene lost 5 bases and the J gene lost 5 bases, with 12 bases spanning the gap. This CDR3 comprises 13 residues.

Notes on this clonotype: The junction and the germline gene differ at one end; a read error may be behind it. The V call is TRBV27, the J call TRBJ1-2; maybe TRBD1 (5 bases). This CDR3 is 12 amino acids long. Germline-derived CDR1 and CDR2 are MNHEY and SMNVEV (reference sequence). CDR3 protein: CASSLRGGISIF. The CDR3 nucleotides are TGTGCCAGCAGTTTACGGGGCGGGATCTCCATCTTC.

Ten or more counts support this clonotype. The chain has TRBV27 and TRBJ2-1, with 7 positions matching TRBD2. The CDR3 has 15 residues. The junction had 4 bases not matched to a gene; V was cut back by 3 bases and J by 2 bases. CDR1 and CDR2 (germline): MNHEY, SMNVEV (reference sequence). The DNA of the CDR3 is TGTGCCAGCAGTTTGGCGGGAGTGCCCTACAATGAGCAGTTCTTC. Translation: CASSLAGVPYNEQFF.

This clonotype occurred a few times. CDR3 bases: TGTGCCAGCAGCCAACTACAGTACTATGGCTACACCTTC. This encodes CASSQLQYYGYTF. V and J are TRBV3-1 and TRBJ1-2, with unresolved D. This CDR3 spans 13 amino acids. V was shortened by 2 bases and J by 3 bases, with 7 bases between the two germline ends. Germline lookup yields CDR1 LGHDT and CDR2 YNNKEL (reference sequence).

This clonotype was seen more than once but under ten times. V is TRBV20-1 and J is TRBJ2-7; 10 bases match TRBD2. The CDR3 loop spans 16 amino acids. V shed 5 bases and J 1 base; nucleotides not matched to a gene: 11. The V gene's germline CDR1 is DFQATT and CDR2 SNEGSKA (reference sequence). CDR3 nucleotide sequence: TGCAGTGCTCTAGGGGCTAGCGGGAGAAATTCCTACGAGCAGTACTTC. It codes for CSALGASGRNSYEQYF.

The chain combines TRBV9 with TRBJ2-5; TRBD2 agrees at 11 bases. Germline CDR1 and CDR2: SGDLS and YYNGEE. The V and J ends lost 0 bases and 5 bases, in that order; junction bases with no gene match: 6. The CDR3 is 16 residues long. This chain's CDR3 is CASSVVAGGPWETQYF. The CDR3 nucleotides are TGTGCCAGCAGCGTAGTAGCGGGAGGGCCCTGGGAGACCCAGTACTTC. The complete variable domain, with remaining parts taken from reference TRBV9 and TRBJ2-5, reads DSGVTQTPKHLITATGQRVTLRCSPRSGDLSVYWYQQSLDQGLQFLIQYYNGEERAKGNILERFSAQQFPDLHSELNLSSLELGDSALYFCASSVVAGGPWETQYFGPGTRLLVL.

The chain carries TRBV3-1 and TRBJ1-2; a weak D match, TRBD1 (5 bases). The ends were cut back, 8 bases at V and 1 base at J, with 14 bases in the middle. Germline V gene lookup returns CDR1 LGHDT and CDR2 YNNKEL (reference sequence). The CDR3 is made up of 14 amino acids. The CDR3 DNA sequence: TGTGCCAGCGGAGACAGCTCATTTAACTATGGCTACACCTTC. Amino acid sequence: CASGDSSFNYGYTF.

CDR3 nucleotides: TGTGCCAGCAGCCCTATAGAGGGACAGCCCGATCAGCCCCAGCATTTT. Translation gives CASSPIEGQPDQPQHF. This rearrangement joins TRBV6-1 to TRBJ1-5; 7 bases are a match to TRBD1. The germline gives CDR1 MNHNS, CDR2 SASEGT. V gave up 6 bases and J gave up 5 bases; unmatched junction bases: 13. The CDR3 extends over 16 amino acids.

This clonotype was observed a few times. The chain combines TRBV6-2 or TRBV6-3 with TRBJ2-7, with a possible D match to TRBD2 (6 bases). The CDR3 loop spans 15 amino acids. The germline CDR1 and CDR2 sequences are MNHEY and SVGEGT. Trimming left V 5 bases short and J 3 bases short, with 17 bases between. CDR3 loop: CASSLDSGAYYEQYF. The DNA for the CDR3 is TGTGCCAGCAGTCTGGATTCGGGAGCCTACTACGAGCAGTACTTC.

DNA for the CDR3: TGTGCCAGTAGCGCGTCTTCTGCTGAAAAACTGTTTTTT. This codes for CASSASSAEKLFF. The chain has TRBV19 and TRBJ1-4, with unresolved D. Trimming left V 6 bases short and J 7 bases short, with 12 bases between. The CDR3 sequence is 13 residues long. Germline V gives CDR1 LNHDA, CDR2 SQIVND (reference sequence).

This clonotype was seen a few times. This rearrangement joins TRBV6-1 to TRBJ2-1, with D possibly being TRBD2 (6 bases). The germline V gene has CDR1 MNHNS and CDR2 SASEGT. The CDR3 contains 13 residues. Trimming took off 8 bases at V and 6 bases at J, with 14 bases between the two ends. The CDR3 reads CASGTGLLNEQFF. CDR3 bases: TGTGCCAGCGGAACGGGACTCCTCAATGAGCAGTTCTTC.

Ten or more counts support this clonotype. The CDR3 sequence is CASSINRVVTEAFF. The CDR3 DNA follows: TGCGCCAGCAGCATTAACCGGGTGGTCACTGAAGCTTTCTTT. This rearrangement joins TRBV5-1 to TRBJ1-1, with D unresolved. The germline V and J ends were trimmed by 4 bases and 4 bases, with 14 bases remaining between them. Germline-derived CDR1 and CDR2 are SGHRS and YFSETQ. CDR3 size: 14 residues.

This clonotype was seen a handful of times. In nucleotides, the CDR3 is TGTGCCACCAGTGATTTGAGAGCAGGGCCCAATCAGCCCCAGCATTTT. This sequence encodes CATSDLRAGPNQPQHF. V usage is TRBV24-1 and J usage is TRBJ1-5; D is perhaps TRBD1 (5 bases). The CDR3 consists of 16 residues. Trimming shortened V by 0 bases and J by 3 bases, and 11 bases separated the two germline ends. Per the germline V gene, CDR1 is KGHDR and CDR2 is SFDVKD.

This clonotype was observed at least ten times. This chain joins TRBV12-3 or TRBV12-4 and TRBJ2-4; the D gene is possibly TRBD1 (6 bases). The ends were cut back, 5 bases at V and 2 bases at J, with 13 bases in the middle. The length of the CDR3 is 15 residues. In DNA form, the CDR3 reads TGTGCCAGCAGTGAACAGGGTTTCTCCAAAAACATTCAGTACTTC. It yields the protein CASSEQGFSKNIQYF.

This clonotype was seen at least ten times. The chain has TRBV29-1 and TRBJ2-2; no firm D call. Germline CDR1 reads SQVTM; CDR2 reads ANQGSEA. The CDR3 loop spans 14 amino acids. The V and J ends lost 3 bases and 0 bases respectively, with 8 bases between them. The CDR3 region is CSVEVGTNTGELFF. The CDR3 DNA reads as TGCAGCGTTGAGGTGGGGACGAACACCGGGGAGCTGTTTTTT.

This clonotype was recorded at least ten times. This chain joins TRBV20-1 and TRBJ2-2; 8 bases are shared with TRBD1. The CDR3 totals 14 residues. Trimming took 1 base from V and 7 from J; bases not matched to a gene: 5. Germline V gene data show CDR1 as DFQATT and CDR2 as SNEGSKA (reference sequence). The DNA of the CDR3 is TGCAGTGCTAGAGCAGGGGGCGGCGTCGGGGAGCTGTTTTTT. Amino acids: CSARAGGGVGELFF.

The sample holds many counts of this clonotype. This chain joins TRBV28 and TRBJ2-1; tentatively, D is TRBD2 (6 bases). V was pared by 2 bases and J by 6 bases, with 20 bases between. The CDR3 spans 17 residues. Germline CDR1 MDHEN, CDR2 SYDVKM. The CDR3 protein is CASSLPRLALGGNEQFF. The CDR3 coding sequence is TGTGCCAGCAGTTTACCTCGGCTAGCGTTGGGGGGCAATGAGCAGTTCTTC.

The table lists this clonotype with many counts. CDR3 bases: TGCAGCCTGGCCCCCCCAATTGGCAATCAGCCCCAGCATTTT. The encoded protein is CSLAPPIGNQPQHF. J is TRBJ1-5 and V is TRBV20-1; D is ambiguous. Looked up from germline, CDR1 is DFQATT and CDR2 is SNEGSKA (reference sequence). The CDR3 totals 14 residues.

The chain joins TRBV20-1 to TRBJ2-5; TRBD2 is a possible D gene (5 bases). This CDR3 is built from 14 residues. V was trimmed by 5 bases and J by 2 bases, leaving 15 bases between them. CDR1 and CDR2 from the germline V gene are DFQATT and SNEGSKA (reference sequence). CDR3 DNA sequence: TGCAGTGCTCAATCCCCGCGAGGGCAAGAGACCCAGTACTTC. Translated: CSAQSPRGQETQYF.

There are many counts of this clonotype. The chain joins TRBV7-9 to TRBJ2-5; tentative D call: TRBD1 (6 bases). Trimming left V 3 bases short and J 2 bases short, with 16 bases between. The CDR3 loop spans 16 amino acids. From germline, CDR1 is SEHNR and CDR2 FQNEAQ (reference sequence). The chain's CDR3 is CASSFSPDRGQETQYF. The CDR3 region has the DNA TGTGCCAGCAGCTTTTCTCCGGACAGAGGACAAGAGACCCAGTACTTC.

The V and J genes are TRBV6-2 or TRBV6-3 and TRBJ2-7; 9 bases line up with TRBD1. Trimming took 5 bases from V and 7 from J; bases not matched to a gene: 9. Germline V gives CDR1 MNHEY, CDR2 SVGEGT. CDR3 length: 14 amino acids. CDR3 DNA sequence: TGTGCCAGCAGTCCGGGACAGGGTCAGGGAGAGCAGTACTTC. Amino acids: CASSPGQGQGEQYF.

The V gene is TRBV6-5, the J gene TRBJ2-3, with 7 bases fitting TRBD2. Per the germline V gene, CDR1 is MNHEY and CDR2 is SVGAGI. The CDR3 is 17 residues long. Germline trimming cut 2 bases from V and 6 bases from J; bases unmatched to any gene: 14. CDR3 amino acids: CASSYDKRGQGGDTQYF. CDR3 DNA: TGTGCCAGCAGTTACGATAAACGAGGGCAGGGAGGGGATACGCAGTATTTT.